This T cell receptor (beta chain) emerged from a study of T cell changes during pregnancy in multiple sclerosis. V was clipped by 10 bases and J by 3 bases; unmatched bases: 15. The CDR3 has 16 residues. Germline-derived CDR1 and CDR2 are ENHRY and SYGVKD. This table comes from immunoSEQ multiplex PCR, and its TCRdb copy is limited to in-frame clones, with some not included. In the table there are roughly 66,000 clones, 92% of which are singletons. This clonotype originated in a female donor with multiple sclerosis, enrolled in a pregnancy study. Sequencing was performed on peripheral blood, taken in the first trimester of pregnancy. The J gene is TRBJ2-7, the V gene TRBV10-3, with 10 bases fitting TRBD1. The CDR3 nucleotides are TGTGCCACAGCACGCCAAACCGGGACAGGGGTCTACGAGCAGTACTTC. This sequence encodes CATARQTGTGVYEQYF.